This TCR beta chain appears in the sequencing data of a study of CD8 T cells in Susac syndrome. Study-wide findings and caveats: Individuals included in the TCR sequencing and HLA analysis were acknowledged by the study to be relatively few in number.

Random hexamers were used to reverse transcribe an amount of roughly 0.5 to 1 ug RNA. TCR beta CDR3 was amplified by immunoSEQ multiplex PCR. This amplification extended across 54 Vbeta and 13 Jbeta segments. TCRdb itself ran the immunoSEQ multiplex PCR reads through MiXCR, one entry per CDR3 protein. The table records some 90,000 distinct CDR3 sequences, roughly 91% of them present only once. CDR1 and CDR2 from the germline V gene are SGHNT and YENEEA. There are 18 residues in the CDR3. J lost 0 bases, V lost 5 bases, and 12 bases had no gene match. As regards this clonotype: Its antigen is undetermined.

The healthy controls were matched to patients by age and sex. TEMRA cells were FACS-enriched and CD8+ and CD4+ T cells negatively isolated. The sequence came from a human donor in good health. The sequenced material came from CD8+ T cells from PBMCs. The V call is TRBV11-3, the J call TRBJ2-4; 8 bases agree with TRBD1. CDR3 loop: CASSQHTGTGRAKNIQYF. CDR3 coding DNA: TGTGCCAGCAGCCAGCATACCGGGACAGGTCGAGCCAAAAACATTCAGTACTTC.